This T cell receptor beta chain was found in a study of shared clonotypes between healthy human individuals. CDR3 length equals 16 residues. The V and J ends lost 5 bases and 3 bases respectively, with 17 bases between them. Germline V gives CDR1 LNHDA, CDR2 SQIVND (reference sequence). It was CD45RO-negative cells, positively selected for CCR7, that made up naive CD8 cells, with terminally differentiated effector memory CD45RA+ cells excluded. TCRdb's table, derived via immunoSEQ multiplex PCR, lists solely in-frame clones and lacks some. Of hundreds of thousands of clones listed, approximately 96% are singletons.

The sequencing sample was made of naive CD8+ T cells sorted from blood. The receptor's source is a woman aged 25 to 39 in good health. The chain combines TRBV19 with TRBJ2-1, with a weak D call TRBD1 (7 bases). DNA for the CDR3: TGTGCCAGTAGTCCGACAGGGCGGGAAGACTACAATGAGCAGTTCTTC. This sequence encodes CASSPTGREDYNEQFF.